One sample yielded the 15 T cell receptor beta chains listed below, sequenced in a study of vaccination effects on CD4 cells after COVID-19. An approximately ten-day culture period preceded the isolation of CD4+ T cells. According to PCR results, the person was infected with SARS-CoV-2 between March and December 2020. Two-dose vaccination with either BNT162b2 or mRNA-1273 was given to the participants. Measured with immunoSEQ multiplex PCR; TCRdb has only the in-frame clones, and not every one. This sample has tens of thousands of clones, with about 70% found just once. Their recognized antigens are unknown. The starting material was CD4+ T cells from PBMCs cultured without peptide, obtained after COVID-19 vaccination. The source is a human donor who had a prior SARS-CoV-2 infection.

This sequence joins TRBV18 and TRBJ2-2, with TRBD2 identical over 14 bases. CDR1 KGHSH and CDR2 LQKENI come from the germline V gene. This CDR3 is built from 17 residues. Trimming at V came to 4 bases and at J to 2 bases, leaving 3 bases not matched to a gene. The CDR3 protein is CASSLGTSGSNTGELFF. CDR3 nucleotides: TGTGCCAGCTCACTCGGGACTAGCGGGAGCAACACCGGGGAGCTGTTTTTT.

V usage is TRBV2 and J usage is TRBJ2-1, with TRBD2 as a possible D gene (6 bases). Germline CDR1 and CDR2: SNHLY and FYNNEI. Trimming removed 4 bases from V and 3 bases from J, with 13 bases in between. The CDR3 runs to 15 residues. The CDR3 DNA follows: TGTGCCAGCAGTGTAGAGCGGGCGTACTACAATGAGCAGTTCTTC. This encodes CASSVERAYYNEQFF.

The gene calls are TRBV7-2 and TRBJ2-1; perhaps D is TRBD1 or TRBD2 (5 bases each). Per the germline V gene, CDR1 is SGHTA and CDR2 is FQGNSA. The CDR3 length is 16 residues. Trimming removed 1 base from V and 6 bases from J, with 16 bases in between. The CDR3 region has the DNA TGTGCCAGCAGCTTAGAAATGGGACGAGAACTCAATGAGCAGTTCTTC. Protein product: CASSLEMGRELNEQFF.

This chain connects TRBV5-1 to TRBJ1-3; D remains ambiguous. CDR1 is SGHRS, CDR2 YFSETQ, per germline. The V and J ends lost 0 bases and 0 bases respectively, with 4 bases between them. This CDR3 comprises 14 residues. The CDR3 sequence: CASSLDSSGNTIYF. The CDR3, as DNA: TGCGCCAGCAGCTTGGACAGCTCTGGAAACACCATATATTTT.

This rearrangement joins TRBV6-5 to TRBJ1-2; D is unresolved. CDR3 length equals 14 residues. The ends were cut back, 6 bases at V and 2 bases at J, with 13 bases in the middle. Germline CDR1 and CDR2: MNHEY and SVGAGI. CDR3 region: CASSAGYANYGYTF. The DNA of the CDR3 is TGTGCCAGCAGCGCGGGATACGCGAACTATGGCTACACCTTC.

The chain carries TRBV11-2 and TRBJ2-1; D is perhaps TRBD2 (6 bases). CDR1 and CDR2 (germline): SGHAT, FQNNGV. Trimming shortened V by 5 bases and J by 7 bases, and 18 bases separated the two germline ends. The CDR3 is 15 residues long. CDR3 residues: CASSAQLAALNEQFF. CDR3 in DNA: TGTGCCAGCAGCGCCCAACTAGCAGCGTTAAATGAGCAGTTCTTC.

The table lists this clone with a few counts. The chain couples TRBV11-2 to TRBJ2-1; 16 bases match TRBD2. CDR1 is SGHAT and CDR2 is FQNNGV in the germline V gene. There are 19 residues in the CDR3. V lost 1 base to trimming and J lost 3 bases; unmatched junction nucleotides: 6. CDR3 sequence reads: CASSLGGLAGGTVYNEQFF. CDR3 bases: TGTGCCAGCAGCTTAGGGGGACTAGCGGGGGGGACAGTCTACAATGAGCAGTTCTTC.

The rearrangement joins TRBV2 to TRBJ1-2; unclear D gene. Germline CDR1 SNHLY, CDR2 FYNNEI. V was shortened by 2 bases and J by 3 bases, with 10 bases between the two germline ends. The CDR3 consists of 14 residues. CDR3 nucleotide sequence: TGTGCCAGCAGTGAAAATGGTCAGCACTATGGCTACACCTTC. This codes for CASSENGQHYGYTF. Supplemented by reference TRBV2 and TRBJ1-2, the full variable domain reads EPEVTQTPSHQVTQMGQEVILRCVPISNHLYFYWYRQILGQKVEFLVSFYNNEISEKSEIFDDQFSVERPDGSNFTLKIRSTKLEDSAMYFCASSENGQHYGYTFGSGTRLTVV.

This clone has a single count. J is TRBJ2-1 and V is TRBV6-5; D perhaps matches TRBD1 (6 bases). V was clipped by 4 bases and J by 5 bases, with 15 bases between them. The germline CDR1 and CDR2 sequences are MNHEY and SVGAGI. This CDR3 region has 15 residues. Here the CDR3 reads CASSSTYRTDNEQFF. In nucleotides, the CDR3 is TGTGCCAGCAGTTCGACATATCGGACAGACAATGAGCAGTTCTTC.

The gene calls are TRBV5-1 and TRBJ2-3; 13 nucleotides agree with TRBD2. The CDR3 is 15 amino acids. Germline V gene data show CDR1 as SGHRS and CDR2 as YFSETQ. The V segment lost 4 bases and the J segment 3 bases; nucleotides outside the gene matches: 2. The CDR3 DNA follows: TGCGCCAGCAGCCCGGGACTAGCGGGGACAGATACGCAGTATTTT. As protein: CASSPGLAGTDTQYF.

This clone was recorded once. The chain joins TRBV21-1 to TRBJ1-1; the D call of TRBD1 is as the table states it, not checked on the DNA. TRBV21-1 is deemed a pseudogene. This CDR3 has 15 amino acids. CDR3 DNA: TGTGCCAGCAGCAAAGCAAGAACATATAACACTGAAGCTTTCTTT. It codes for CASSKARTYNTEAFF.

The chain employs TRBV20-1 and TRBJ2-3, with D unclear. V was cut by 5 bases and J by 1 base, with 4 bases left in between. This CDR3 contains 11 residues. Germline-derived CDR1 and CDR2 are DFQATT and SNEGSKA (reference sequence). CDR3 in DNA: TGCAGTGCTTGGGGCACAGATACGCAGTATTTT. This translates into CSAWGTDTQYF.

In this sample, this clone turned up once. The genes are TRBV27 and TRBJ1-1; D might be TRBD1 (6 bases). The CDR3 has 14 amino acids. V lost 5 bases, J lost 5 bases, and 15 bases lay in between. In germline, CDR1 is MNHEY, CDR2 SMNVEV (reference sequence). As DNA, the CDR3 is TGTGCCAGCAGTCCACAGGGCCCGGAGACTGAAGCTTTCTTT. Its translation: CASSPQGPETEAFF.

This clone was counted between two and nine times. V is TRBV3-1 (or the pseudogene TRBV3-2) and J is TRBJ1-1, with a weak D call TRBD1 (6 bases). Looked up from germline, CDR1 is LGHDT and CDR2 is YNNKEL (reference sequence). The CDR3 extends over 17 amino acids. V was shortened by 0 bases and J by 0 bases, with 14 bases between the two germline ends. CDR3 region: CASSQEGAGVVNTEAFF. The CDR3 DNA follows: TGTGCCAGCAGCCAAGAGGGGGCAGGCGTTGTGAACACTGAAGCTTTCTTT.

V gene TRBV6-1 combines with J gene TRBJ1-4; a possible D gene is TRBD1 (6 bases). CDR1 MNHNS and CDR2 SASEGT come from the germline V gene. The length of the CDR3 is 14 residues. V was cut by 3 bases and J by 7 bases, with 12 bases left in between. DNA of the CDR3: TGTGCCAGCAGTGAGGGGGCAGTAGCTGAAAAACTGTTTTTT. Its translation is CASSEGAVAEKLFF.